This paragraph reports one T cell receptor (beta chain). Its antigen is not known. Triplicate sorts of 250,000 to 350,000 cells per CD8+ subset. The CD45RO-CCR7+CD27+CD95- phenotype denoted naive CD8+ T cells. The sample comes from a study of CXCR3-negative and CXCR3-positive naive CD8 T cells. Study context: Each library gave roughly 1.4 +/- 0.3 million of approximately 150 million TRB reads. Study observations and caveats: Researchers reported similar TRBV-TRBJ usage in naive CXCR3-negative and CXCR3-positive cells, though memory differed.

The study made its TRB cDNA libraries by 5' RACE, adding UMI labels. TCRdb re-called the 5' RACE reads; every CDR3 protein appears as one record, without DNA. Listed are about 92,000 distinct CDR3 sequences; about 1.5% falls within the top ten. The source of this sequence is a human donor in good health. Some clones in this sample may be carry-over from other donors' samples. The specimen sequenced was naive CXCR3- CD8+ T cells from blood. Subset of the sample: CD45RO-CCR7+CD27+CD95- naive CD8+ T cells lacking CXCR3 (TNR3-).

CDR3 in amino acids: CASSQDLETDTQYF. The rearrangement links TRBV4-3 to TRBJ2-3. The germline CDR1 and CDR2 sequences are LGHNA and YSLEER. The CDR3 runs to 14 residues.